Listed below are T cell receptor beta chains from one sample, sequenced in a study of T cell responses to AZD1222 COVID-19 vaccine. Only in-frame clones appear in the TCRdb table, and some are missing; sequencing was by immunoSEQ multiplex PCR. The sample consists of more than 70,000 clones, more than 75% of them appearing once. The source material was peripheral blood, sampled on day 0 of AZD1222 vaccination. Receptors originate from an adult in good health. Each CDR3 is given with its conserved first and last residue. The D gene is left open where the match is weak. Some rows mark clone size as missing; the rest say once, few, many or name a class of expanded clone.

TRBD1	once	TRBV3-1/TRBV3-2	TRBJ1-2	CASSRWDRVNGYTF	TGTGCCAGCAGCCGGTGGGACAGGGTTAATGGCTACACCTTC
-	-	TRBV6-5	TRBJ1-5	CASSLDWGPQHF	TGTGCCAGCAGCTTAGACTGGGGGCCCCAGCATTTT
-	-	TRBV6-2/TRBV6-3	TRBJ2-5	CASSYGSNRYQETQYF	TGTGCCAGCAGTTACGGGAGTAACAGGTACCAAGAGACCCAGTACTTC
-	-	TRBV3-1/TRBV3-2	TRBJ1-6	CASSQVGGTSPLHF	TGTGCCAGCAGCCAAGTCGGGGGTACGTCACCCCTCCACTTT
-	-	TRBV21-1	TRBJ1-1	CASSGRNTEAFF	TGTGCCAGCAGCGGTAGGAACACTGAAGCTTTCTTT
-	-	TRBV5-1	TRBJ1-5	CASSLEGGVGQPQHF	TGCGCCAGCAGCCTGGAGGGGGGAGTCGGTCAGCCCCAGCATTTT
TRBD2	-	TRBV5-4	TRBJ2-1	CASSWGLADSYNEQFF	TGTGCCAGCAGCTGGGGACTAGCCGATTCCTACAATGAGCAGTTCTTC
-	-	TRBV12-5	TRBJ2-1	CASAPSGSYNEQFF	TGTGCTAGTGCCCCTTCCGGCTCCTACAATGAGCAGTTCTTC
-	-	TRBV5-1	TRBJ1-3	CASSLGPGNTIYF	TGCGCCAGCAGCTTGGGGCCTGGAAACACCATATATTTT
-	-	TRBV6-5	TRBJ1-5	CASVVARGNQPQHF	TGTGCCAGCGTAGTAGCCCGGGGCAATCAGCCCCAGCATTTT
TRBD1	-	TRBV12-5	TRBJ2-1	CASGLGTDRDEQFF	TGTGCTAGTGGTTTGGGGACAGACAGGGATGAGCAGTTCTTC
-	-	TRBV4-2	TRBJ2-3	CASSQVADTDTQYF	TGTGCCAGCAGCCAAGTAGCTGACACAGATACGCAGTATTTT
TRBD2	-	TRBV29-1	TRBJ2-3	CSVETSGTVTDTQYF	TGCAGCGTTGAGACTAGCGGAACTGTAACAGATACGCAGTATTTT
-	-	TRBV6-5	TRBJ1-1	CASNPRRGWGAEAFF	TGTGCCAGCAATCCGAGGAGGGGTTGGGGGGCTGAAGCTTTCTTT
-	once	TRBV11-3	TRBJ2-1	CASSFGVNYNEQFF	TGTGCCAGCAGCTTCGGAGTAAATTACAATGAGCAGTTCTTC
TRBD2	-	TRBV4-2	TRBJ2-5	CASSQGGGSQETQYF	TGTGCCAGCAGCCAAGGCGGGGGAAGCCAAGAGACCCAGTACTTC